The TCR beta chain under discussion was sequenced for a study of OX40 agonist ivuxolimab in advanced cancers. Turning to the overall study: Ivuxolimab, which targeted the costimulatory receptor OX40 (CD134), was an agonistic, fully human IgG2 monoclonal antibody. Intravenous ivuxolimab was administered to patients every 2 weeks at six dose levels: 0.01, 0.1, 0.3, 1.5, 3 and 10 mg/kg. Of the roughly 51 patients in dose escalation, 19 had hepatocellular carcinoma, about 15 had melanoma, 9 had renal cell carcinoma and 9 had head and neck cancer. In the dose-escalation cohort, 82.7% of patients were male, and the mean age was roughly 60 years, with a range of roughly 20 to 85. Prior anti-PD-1, anti-PD-L1 or anti-CTLA-4 therapy was permitted, and 35% to 40% of dose-escalation patients had received checkpoint inhibitors. Partial responses occurred in three dose-escalation patients: two with cutaneous melanoma and one with hepatocellular carcinoma. The point of sequencing TCRbeta in the periphery was to test whether ivuxolimab changed TCR sequence diversity and drove clonal T-cell expansion. The monotherapy dose-escalation portion (N ≈ 50 patients) of the phase I ivuxolimab trial is reported in the paper. The full study reports these points: Which antigens the clonally expanded peripheral T cells were specific for was not determined. After ivuxolimab, more expanded clones were found on average in CD8+ T cells than in CD4+ T cells. Partial responders in the 0.1-3.0 mg/kg groups had among the lowest normalized peripheral clonal expansion, especially among CD8+ T cells. Low levels of normalized T-cell clonal expansion were also shown by some nonresponding patients. At doses of 0.1 to 3.0 mg/kg, clonal expansion of both CD4+ and CD8+ T cells in blood was seen between baseline and week 6.

Genomic DNA was extracted from sorted cells for sequencing of the TCRbeta CDR3 region. TCRbeta CDR3 regions were sequenced using the immunoSEQ Assay. TCRdb holds this immuneACCESS table with in-frame rearrangements only. Some clones are missing; in checked studies, unresolved V genes explain under half, and the rest has no known cause. Here the sample has around 19,000 clones; roughly 80% occur a single time. Together, the top ten hold over 20% of the sample. The trial excluded patients who had a history of autoimmune disease or who were on systemic immunosuppression. Peripheral blood for TCR sequencing was drawn from every dose cohort at baseline, at cycle 4 day 1 and at cycle 7 day 1. The samples were drawn from a first-in-human, open-label, multicenter phase I dose-escalation trial of ivuxolimab. Adults with locally advanced or metastatic melanoma, renal cell carcinoma, hepatocellular carcinoma or head and neck squamous cell carcinoma were enrolled in the trial. Before TCR sequencing, CD4+ and CD8+ T cells were separately sorted from peripheral blood.

The CDR3 has 12 amino acids, counting the end cysteine and phenylalanine. Only the CDR3 region is kept as DNA, spanning 36 bases read in frame from base 1. V and J lose 3 bases and 10 bases, and a span of 7 bases separates them. The germline V gene (reference sequence) specifies MNHEY as CDR1 and SMNVEV as CDR2. A remark on this clone: The specificity of this receptor is unknown. There are no base qualities to consult, and no much larger clone falls within one base.

The sequence links TRBV27 to TRBJ1-6; the D gene identity is not certain. This specimen consisted of CD4+ or CD8+ T cells sorted from blood, obtained in a trial of the OX40 agonist ivuxolimab. The sequence was obtained from an adult with an advanced solid tumor such as melanoma, head and neck, liver or kidney cancer. The CDR3: CASSLVGSPLHF. The DNA sequence is given as TGTGCCAGCAGTTTGGTGGGATCACCCCTCCACTTT.